These 7 T cell receptor beta chains share one sample of origin, sequenced in a study of shared clonotypes between healthy human individuals. Clones were read by immunoSEQ multiplex PCR, and TCRdb kept only the in-frame ones, dropping some. The profile shows about 520,000 clones, roughly 95% of them singletons. Sequencing was done on a sample of naive CD4+ T cells sorted from blood. Subset specified: CD45RA+ positively selected. These receptors came from a woman aged 30 to 39 in good health.

The chain combines TRBV7-2 with TRBJ2-7; D is undetermined. The CDR3 loop spans 12 amino acids. V lost 6 bases to trimming and J lost 2 bases, with 8 bases between them. Per germline, CDR1 SGHTA and CDR2 FQGNSA. CDR3 bases: TGTGCCAGCAGGGGATCAGCCTACGAGCAGTACTTC. Encoded protein: CASRGSAYEQYF.

Here the CDR3 DNA reads TGTGCCAGCAGTCTGGAGGCAAAGAACACTGAAGCTTTCTTT. It specifies CASSLEAKNTEAFF. The chain recombines TRBV6-1 with TRBJ1-1; D not resolved. With 5 bases removed from V and 1 base from J, the gap between germline ends came to 11 bases. The CDR3 sequence is 14 residues long. Germline V gives CDR1 MNHNS, CDR2 SASEGT.

The rearrangement uses TRBV5-5 and TRBJ2-7, with D tentatively TRBD1 (5 bases). Trimming pared 4 bases from V and 3 bases from J, leaving 14 bases between. This CDR3 comprises 14 residues. CDR1 and CDR2 (germline): SGHKS, YYEKEE (reference sequence). This chain's CDR3 is CASSRAGSGYEQYF. The DNA for the CDR3 is TGTGCCAGCAGCCGGGCAGGGTCAGGCTACGAGCAGTACTTC. Full variable domain (remainder filled in from reference TRBV5-5 and TRBJ2-7): DAGVTQSPTHLIKTRGQQVTLRCSPISGHKSVSWYQQVLGQGPQFIFQYYEKEERGRGNFPDRFSARQFPNYSSELNVNALLLGDSALYLCASSRAGSGYEQYFGPGTRLTVT.

V usage is TRBV29-1 and J usage is TRBJ2-1; D is unclear. CDR1 and CDR2 from the germline V gene are SQVTM and ANQGSEA. V was pared by 6 bases and J by 0 bases, with 6 bases between. The CDR3 contains 12 residues. The CDR3 region has the DNA TGCAGCGTGCGTTTCTCCTACAATGAGCAGTTCTTC. This codes for CSVRFSYNEQFF.

In the case of this clone: The same CDR3 also results from other DNA sequences found in this sample. This chain connects TRBV29-1 to TRBJ1-1; TRBD1 is a possible D gene (5 bases). Trimming left V 5 bases short and J 1 base short, with 5 bases between. Germline V CDR1 and CDR2: SQVTM, ANQGSEA. The CDR3 is made up of 11 amino acids. Written as DNA, the CDR3 is TGCAGCGTTCAGGGGAACACTGAAGCTTTCTTT. It is translated as CSVQGNTEAFF. The full variable domain, its missing parts supplied by reference TRBV29-1 and TRBJ1-1, is SAVISQKPSRDICQRGTSLTIQCQVDSQVTMMFWYRQQPGQSLTLIATANQGSEATYESGFVIDKFPISRPNLTFSTLTVSNMSPEDSSIYLCSVQGNTEAFFGQGTRLTVV.

This clone was observed once. The chain employs TRBV6-5 and TRBJ1-5, with D unresolved. This CDR3 spans 14 amino acids. Trimming took off 0 bases at V and 0 bases at J, with 3 bases between the two ends. Per germline, CDR1 MNHEY and CDR2 SVGAGI. The CDR3 sequence: CASSYSNSNQPQHF. The CDR3 nucleotides read TGTGCCAGCAGTTACTCTAATAGCAATCAGCCCCAGCATTTT.

This rearrangement joins TRBV11-2 to TRBJ1-1; 7 positions agree with TRBD1. The CDR3 has 13 amino acids. Germline-derived CDR1 and CDR2 are SGHAT and FQNNGV. Losses at the gene ends were 2 bases for V and 4 bases for J; bases not matched to a gene: 1. CDR3 DNA sequence: TGTGCCAGCAGCTTATCAGGGGGCACTGAAGCTTTCTTT. It is translated as CASSLSGGTEAFF.